The clone carrying this T cell receptor beta chain was observed at least ten times. TCR beta libraries were built with iRepertoire HTBI primers and Arm-PCR of CDR3 regions. TCRdb ran MiXCR on the multiplex PCR reads and lists one entry per CDR3 protein. The sample shows about 560,000 distinct CDR3 sequences, 15% to 20% of them seen only once. The time point here: newly diagnosed GD, antithyroid drugs for less than 3 months. PBMC-extracted RNA yielded the TCR library. The data belong to a study of regulatory T cells in long-lasting Graves disease. The ends lost 5 bases at V and 0 bases at J; junction bases unmatched: 9. CDR3 size: 17 residues. Another study also made use of these data, one on T cells in Graves' hyperthyroidism and ophthalmopathy.

The rearrangement joins TRBV12-3 or TRBV12-4 to TRBJ2-4, with 8 bases aligning to TRBD2. This clonotype was sampled from a man aged 18 to 29 with Graves disease. The sequences come from peripheral blood mononuclear cells (PBMCs), collected at new diagnosis, from a patient treated with antithyroid drugs. CDR3 sequence reads: CASSEREWPLAKNIQYF. In DNA form, the CDR3 reads TGTGCCAGCAGTGAGCGGGAGTGGCCCCTAGCCAAAAACATTCAGTACTTC.